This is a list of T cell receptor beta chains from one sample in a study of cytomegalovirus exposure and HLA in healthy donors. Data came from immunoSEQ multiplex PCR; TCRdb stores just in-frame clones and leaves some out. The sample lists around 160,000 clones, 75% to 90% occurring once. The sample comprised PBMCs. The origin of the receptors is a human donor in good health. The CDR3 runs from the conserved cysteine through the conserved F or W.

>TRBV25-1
CASSIRDRFTGELFF
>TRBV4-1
CASSHRQGLNTEAFF
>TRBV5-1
CASSLELRVNGYTF
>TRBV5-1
CASSLTGFEQFF
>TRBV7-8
CASSRDSPNQPQHF
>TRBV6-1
CASIASGQGASPLHF
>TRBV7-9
CASSPTTGEDEKLFF
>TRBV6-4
CARSRQGRWEQYF
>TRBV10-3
CAARRGTATYEQYF
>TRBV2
CASRPGTGGAYGYTF
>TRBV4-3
CASSQEGWQGDRNEQFF
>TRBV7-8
CASRPRPAPNEKLFF
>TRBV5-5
CASSLGTGFHQPQHF
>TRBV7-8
CASSPRQAPYGYTF
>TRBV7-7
CASSLQGAETQYF
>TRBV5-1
CASSLSGGADYGYTF
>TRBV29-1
CSARDRSYGYTF
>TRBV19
CASSMVQGNSPLHF
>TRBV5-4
CASSSDRRYEQYF
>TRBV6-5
CASSYGDNSPLHF
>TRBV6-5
CASSYSDRVTYNEQFF
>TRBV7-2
CASSRDRATETQYF
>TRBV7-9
CASSFGQQVPLNTF
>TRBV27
CASSPYSRPSSYEQYF
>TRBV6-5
CASNPQGRNEKLFF
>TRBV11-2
CASSLLGGGALQETQYF
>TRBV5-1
CASSPRGGAGFSTDTQYF
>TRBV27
CASRLDREGGELFF
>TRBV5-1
CASSPGGVRNTGELFF
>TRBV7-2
CASSPRTGQTREKLFF
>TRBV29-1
CSVTRYHTGERGEAFF
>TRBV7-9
CASSESAVPSTDTQYF
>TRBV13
CASSPRDRGETQYF
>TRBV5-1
CASRQGPSSYEQYF
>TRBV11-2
CASSPGEGTYNEQFF
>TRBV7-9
CASSSTRDREYYEQYF
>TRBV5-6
CASSARQGWTDTQYF
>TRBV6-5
CASSSTRQGNTEAFF